The entry below gives a single T cell receptor (beta chain) sequence along with its context. Its antigen remains unknown. Only in-frame clones appear in the TCRdb table, and some are missing; sequencing was by immunoSEQ multiplex PCR. Here the sample spans around 120,000 clones, 90% to 95% being singletons. This sample stems from a study of T cell responses to AZD1222 COVID-19 vaccine. The CDR3 is made up of 15 amino acids. Trimming left V 9 bases short and J 4 bases short, with 19 bases between. Germline V CDR1 and CDR2: LNHDA, SQIVND (reference sequence). Study-level results: White British donors predominated, females outnumbered males, and clonal diversity was possibly underestimated. Regions 160-218 and 743-854 held dominance among vaccine-associated CD4 TCRs, which spanned spike.

This chain connects TRBV19 to TRBJ1-3; D remains ambiguous. The starting material was peripheral blood, obtained on day 0 of AZD1222 vaccination. This clonotype was sampled from an adult in good health. CDR3 in DNA: TGTGCCAGCCGTGTAATGGACGGCGGAGGAAACACCATATATTTT. This gives the protein CASRVMDGGGNTIYF.